The 18 T cell receptor beta chains given below trace back to one sample, sequenced in a study of T cell changes during pregnancy in multiple sclerosis. Some clones are missing from TCRdb's copy, which holds only in-frame ones; the method was immunoSEQ multiplex PCR. The table shows tens of thousands of clones, with approximately 92% occurring only once. The specimen comprised CD4+ T cells from peripheral blood mononuclear cells, sampled in the third trimester of pregnancy. These receptor sequences come from a female donor with multiple sclerosis, enrolled in a pregnancy study.

The chain joins TRBV28 to TRBJ2-5; tentatively, D is TRBD2 (5 bases). Looked up from germline, CDR1 is MDHEN and CDR2 is SYDVKM. The CDR3 has 14 amino acids. Trimming pared 4 bases from V and 7 bases from J, leaving 16 bases between. The CDR3 DNA reads TGTGCCAGCAGTTCCTCGGGGTCAGGTTTGACCCAGTACTTC. Its protein product is CASSSSGSGLTQYF.

This chain connects TRBV11-2 to TRBJ2-7; 7 bases are shared with TRBD1. Trimming cost V 7 bases and J 0 bases; bases outside gene matches: 6. The CDR3 covers 14 residues. Germline V gives CDR1 SGHAT, CDR2 FQNNGV. In nucleotides, the CDR3 is TGTGCCAGCAAGGGGGCCGGGCCCTCCTACGAGCAGTACTTC. This translates into CASKGAGPSYEQYF.

J is TRBJ1-1 and V is TRBV25-1, with 12 bases lining up with TRBD1. The CDR3 runs to 17 residues. The germline CDR1 and CDR2 sequences are MGHDK and SYGVNS. J gave up 5 bases and V 2 bases, and 9 bases lay outside the gene matches. CDR3 sequence reads: CASSETGQGARGTEAFF. The CDR3 nucleotides read TGTGCCAGCAGTGAAACGGGACAGGGGGCCCGGGGTACTGAAGCTTTCTTT.

This clone was counted once. V usage is TRBV5-6 and J usage is TRBJ1-2; D gene unclear. This CDR3 is built from 16 residues. V lost 0 bases, J lost 0 bases, and 12 bases lay in between. Germline CDR1 is SGHDT and CDR2 is YYEEEE. In nucleotides, the CDR3 is TGTGCCAGCAGCTTGGACGTCTTACATGCTAACTATGGCTACACCTTC. This gives the protein CASSLDVLHANYGYTF. Drawing the rest from reference TRBV5-6 and TRBJ1-2, the complete variable domain is DAGVTQSPTHLIKTRGQQVTLRCSPKSGHDTVSWYQQALGQGPQFIFQYYEEEERQRGNFPDRFSGHQFPNYSSELNVNALLLGDSALYLCASSLDVLHANYGYTFGSGTRLTVV.

This clone was seen only once. This chain connects TRBV28 to TRBJ1-2, with D uncertain. CDR1 MDHEN and CDR2 SYDVKM come from the germline V gene. Trimming removed 6 bases from V and 4 bases from J, with 9 bases in between. CDR3 size: 12 residues. The CDR3 bases are TGTGCCAGCAGCTTAGCTAGCTATGGCTACACCTTC. Its protein product is CASSLASYGYTF.

This clone has only a few counts. The chain employs TRBV4-1 and TRBJ1-2; no clear D gene. The germline V gene has CDR1 MGHRA and CDR2 YSYEKL. V lost 1 base and J 0 bases, leaving 6 bases between the germline ends. This CDR3 region has 14 residues. CDR3 protein: CASSQVASNYGYTF. For the CDR3, the DNA is TGCGCCAGCAGCCAAGTAGCCTCTAACTATGGCTACACCTTC.

This clone was counted once. One junction end does not reproduce the germline sequence, and a read error may be involved. V usage is TRBV18 and J usage is TRBJ2-5; TRBD2 aligns across 8 bases. This CDR3 comprises 15 residues. Germline values: CDR1 KGHSH, CDR2 LQKENI. The CDR3 nucleotides read TGTGCCAGCTCGCCACCCGGGACTAGAGGAGAGACCCAGTACTTC. It is translated as CASSPPGTRGETQYF.

This chain connects TRBV5-1 to TRBJ2-5; TRBD2 matches 7 bases. Germline CDR1 reads SGHRS; CDR2 reads YFSETQ. The CDR3 runs 17 residues. Trimming took 2 bases from V and 1 from J; bases not matched to a gene: 11. The CDR3 DNA reads TGCGCCAGCAGCTTACTCCCGAGCGGGATCCCCCAAGAGACCCAGTACTTC. It translates to CASSLLPSGIPQETQYF.

The J gene is TRBJ2-7, the V gene TRBV25-1, with D tentatively TRBD2 (5 bases). This CDR3 has 15 amino acids. Germline V gives CDR1 MGHDK, CDR2 SYGVNS. Trimming took 2 bases from V and 0 from J, leaving 11 bases between them. The CDR3 loop is CASSEGRAYSYEQYF. CDR3 bases: TGTGCCAGCAGTGAAGGGCGGGCTTACTCCTACGAGCAGTACTTC.

The rearrangement links TRBV5-1 to TRBJ2-6; TRBD2 matches at 9 bases. Per the germline V gene, CDR1 is SGHRS and CDR2 is YFSETQ. The CDR3 covers 20 residues. V was pared by 4 bases and J by 1 base, with 15 bases of the junction left unmatched. CDR3 nucleotides: TGCGCCAGCAGCGAAGCCCCCTTTCTAGCGGGAAAATCTGGGGCCAACGTCCTGACTTTC. It specifies CASSEAPFLAGKSGANVLTF.

The chain joins TRBV2 to TRBJ2-3, with D possibly being TRBD2 (6 bases). CDR1 and CDR2 from the germline V gene are SNHLY and FYNNEI. The V end lost 8 bases, the J end lost 1 base, and 13 bases lay between the germline ends. This CDR3 has 14 residues. Here the CDR3 reads CASQGEAGTDTQYF. The CDR3 region has the DNA TGTGCCAGCCAAGGGGAGGCGGGCACAGATACGCAGTATTTT.

The genes are TRBV9 and TRBJ1-1; D is uncertain. This CDR3 comprises 15 residues. Looked up from germline, CDR1 is SGDLS and CDR2 is YYNGEE. The ends were cut back, 2 bases at V and 4 bases at J, with 15 bases in the middle. The CDR3 loop is CASSVLGGGSTEAFF. CDR3 bases: TGTGCCAGCAGCGTCCTCGGAGGAGGGAGCACTGAAGCTTTCTTT.

The genes are TRBV7-6 and TRBJ2-5; D is undetermined. Trimming removed 5 bases from V and 5 bases from J, with 15 bases in between. The CDR3 has 14 amino acids. Germline V CDR1 and CDR2: SGHVS, FNYEAQ. CDR3 loop: CASSHLNPRETQYF. The CDR3 nucleotides are TGTGCCAGCAGCCACTTAAACCCCAGGGAGACCCAGTACTTC.

This chain connects TRBV27 to TRBJ2-5, with TRBD2 identical over 7 bases. With V trimmed by 7 bases and J by 1 base, 6 bases remained unmatched. CDR1 and CDR2 from the germline V gene are MNHEY and SMNVEV (reference sequence). This CDR3 has 14 residues. The CDR3 loop is CASKRDPVQETQYF. The DNA of the CDR3 is TGTGCCAGCAAGCGGGACCCGGTCCAAGAGACCCAGTACTTC.

This clone has only a few counts. V gene TRBV5-1 combines with J gene TRBJ2-3; TRBD2 matches at 12 bases. Germline V CDR1 and CDR2: SGHRS, YFSETQ. The CDR3 has 16 residues. Germline trimming cut 3 bases from V and 9 bases from J; bases unmatched to any gene: 11. This CDR3 reads CASSSGLAGAQGTQYF. The CDR3 DNA is TGCGCCAGCAGCTCGGGACTAGCGGGCGCCCAGGGCACGCAGTATTTT.

The chain has TRBV5-6 and TRBJ2-2; tentatively, D is TRBD2 (6 bases). V was trimmed by 2 bases and J by 6 bases, leaving 14 bases between them. The V gene's germline CDR1 is SGHDT and CDR2 YYEEEE. CDR3 length: 15 amino acids. In DNA form, the CDR3 reads TGTGCCAGCAGCTTAGAGGGGCGGGAAGCCGGGGAGCTGTTTTTT. Translation: CASSLEGREAGELFF.

CDR3 sequence: CASRGQGDTGELFF. The DNA of the CDR3 is TGTGCCAGCAGGGGACAGGGAGACACCGGGGAGCTGTTTTTT. The chain carries TRBV28 and TRBJ2-2; 9 bases line up with TRBD1. Per the germline V gene, CDR1 is MDHEN and CDR2 is SYDVKM. J was trimmed by 3 bases and V by 6 bases; bases with no gene match: 2. This CDR3 has 14 residues.

The gene calls are TRBV4-2 and TRBJ2-2; D gene ambiguous. Trimming shortened V by 0 bases and J by 0 bases, and 8 bases separated the two germline ends. Germline CDR1 and CDR2: LGHNA and YNFKEQ. This CDR3 has 16 amino acids. The CDR3 DNA reads TGTGCCAGCAGCCAAGATTGGCTTGCGAACACCGGGGAGCTGTTTTTT. It specifies CASSQDWLANTGELFF.